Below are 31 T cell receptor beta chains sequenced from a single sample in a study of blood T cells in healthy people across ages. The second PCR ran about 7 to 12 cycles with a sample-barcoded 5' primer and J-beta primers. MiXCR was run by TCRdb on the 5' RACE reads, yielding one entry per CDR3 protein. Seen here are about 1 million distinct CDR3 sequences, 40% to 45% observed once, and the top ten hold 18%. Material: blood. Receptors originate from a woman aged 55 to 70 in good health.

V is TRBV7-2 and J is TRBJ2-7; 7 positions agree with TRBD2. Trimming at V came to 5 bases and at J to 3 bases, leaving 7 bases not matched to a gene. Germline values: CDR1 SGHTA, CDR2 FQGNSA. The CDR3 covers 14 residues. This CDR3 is CASSLAWEGYEQYF. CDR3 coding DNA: TGTGCCAGCAGCCTCGCTTGGGAGGGCTACGAGCAGTACTTC.

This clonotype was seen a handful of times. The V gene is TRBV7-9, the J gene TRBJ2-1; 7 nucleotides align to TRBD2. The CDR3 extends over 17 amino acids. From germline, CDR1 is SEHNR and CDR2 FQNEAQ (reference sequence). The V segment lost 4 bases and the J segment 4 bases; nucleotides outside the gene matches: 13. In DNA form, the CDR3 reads TGTGCCAGCAGCTCATTTCCCCGGGAGGTACAATACAATGAGCAGTTCTTC. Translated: CASSSFPREVQYNEQFF. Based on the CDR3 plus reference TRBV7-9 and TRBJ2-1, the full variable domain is DTGVSQNPRHKITKRGQNVTFRCDPISEHNRLYWYRQTLGQGPEFLTYFQNEAQLEKSRLLSDRFSAERPKGSFSTLEIQRTEQGDSAMYLCASSSFPREVQYNEQFFGPGTRLTVL.

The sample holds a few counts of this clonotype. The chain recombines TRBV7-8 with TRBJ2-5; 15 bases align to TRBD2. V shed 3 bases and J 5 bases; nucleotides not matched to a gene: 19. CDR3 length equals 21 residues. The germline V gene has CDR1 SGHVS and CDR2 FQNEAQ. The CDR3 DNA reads TGTGCCAGCAGCTTTCCGGAGGGTCAGGGACTAGCGGGAGGACCCCGGGAGACCCAGTACTTC. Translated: CASSFPEGQGLAGGPRETQYF.

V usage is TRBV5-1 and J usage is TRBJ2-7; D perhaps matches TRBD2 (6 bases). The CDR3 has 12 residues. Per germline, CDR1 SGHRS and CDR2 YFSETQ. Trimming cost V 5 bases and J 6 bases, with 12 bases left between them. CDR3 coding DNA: TGCGCCAGCAGTTCTCTAGCGACCGAGCAGTACTTC. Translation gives CASSSLATEQYF.

The CDR3 DNA reads TGCGCCAGCAGCCCAACGACCGACTATGGCTACACCTTC. Translated: CASSPTTDYGYTF. This chain joins TRBV5-1 and TRBJ1-2, with no clear D. This CDR3 is built from 13 residues. Germline V CDR1 and CDR2: SGHRS, YFSETQ. V was cut by 4 bases and J by 3 bases, with 10 bases left in between.

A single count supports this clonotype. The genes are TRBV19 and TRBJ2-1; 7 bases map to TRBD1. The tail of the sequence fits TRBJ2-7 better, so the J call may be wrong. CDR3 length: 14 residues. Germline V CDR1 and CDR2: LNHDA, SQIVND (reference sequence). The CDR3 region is CASSMGPQGREQYF. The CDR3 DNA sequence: TGTGCCAGTAGCATGGGCCCACAGGGGCGGGAGCAGTACTTC.

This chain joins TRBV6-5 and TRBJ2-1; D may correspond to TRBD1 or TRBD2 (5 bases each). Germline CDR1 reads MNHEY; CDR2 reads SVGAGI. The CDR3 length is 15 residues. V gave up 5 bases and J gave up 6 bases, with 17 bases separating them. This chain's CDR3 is CASSPRRDHSNEQFF. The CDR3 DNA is TGTGCCAGCAGTCCCCGCCGGGACCACAGCAATGAGCAGTTCTTC.

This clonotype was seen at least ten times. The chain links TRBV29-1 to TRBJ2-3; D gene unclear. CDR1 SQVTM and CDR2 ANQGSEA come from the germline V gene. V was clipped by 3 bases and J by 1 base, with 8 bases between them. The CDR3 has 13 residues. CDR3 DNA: TGCAGCGTTGACAGGACCGGCACAGATACGCAGTATTTT. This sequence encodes CSVDRTGTDTQYF.

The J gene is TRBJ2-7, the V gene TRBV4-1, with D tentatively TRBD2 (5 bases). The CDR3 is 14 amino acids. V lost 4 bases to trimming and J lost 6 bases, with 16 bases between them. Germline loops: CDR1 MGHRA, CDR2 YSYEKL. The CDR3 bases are TGCGCCAGCAGCCCTCGGGCGGCTCGGGGCGAGCAGTACTTC. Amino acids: CASSPRAARGEQYF.

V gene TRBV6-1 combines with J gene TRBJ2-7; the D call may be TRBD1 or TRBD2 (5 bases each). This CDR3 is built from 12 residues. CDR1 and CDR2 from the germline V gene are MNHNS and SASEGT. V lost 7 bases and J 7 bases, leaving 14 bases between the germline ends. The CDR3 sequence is CASMGPRNEQYF. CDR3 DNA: TGTGCCAGCATGGGACCTAGGAATGAGCAGTACTTC.

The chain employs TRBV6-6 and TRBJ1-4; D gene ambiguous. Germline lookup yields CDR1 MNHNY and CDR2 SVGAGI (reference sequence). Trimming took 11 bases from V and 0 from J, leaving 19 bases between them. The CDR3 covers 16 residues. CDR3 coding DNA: TGTGCCTTCTCGGTGTGGCGCGGAACAACTAATGAAAAACTGTTTTTT. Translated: CAFSVWRGTTNEKLFF.

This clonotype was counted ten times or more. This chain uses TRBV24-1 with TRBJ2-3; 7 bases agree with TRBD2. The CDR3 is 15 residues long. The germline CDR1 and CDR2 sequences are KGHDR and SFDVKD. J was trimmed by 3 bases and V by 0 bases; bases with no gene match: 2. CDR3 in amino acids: CATSDLREGTDTQYF. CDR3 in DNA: TGTGCCACCAGTGATTTGAGGGAGGGGACAGATACGCAGTATTTT.

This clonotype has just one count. CDR3 coding DNA: TGTGCCAGCAGCCAGAACCGGGACAGGGGCTACGAGCAGTACTTC. Its protein is CASSQNRDRGYEQYF. This chain uses TRBV28 with TRBJ2-7; the match to TRBD1 covers 10 bases. From germline, CDR1 is MDHEN and CDR2 SYDVKM. V dropped 6 bases and J dropped 3; count of bases not matched to a gene: 8. The CDR3 consists of 15 residues.

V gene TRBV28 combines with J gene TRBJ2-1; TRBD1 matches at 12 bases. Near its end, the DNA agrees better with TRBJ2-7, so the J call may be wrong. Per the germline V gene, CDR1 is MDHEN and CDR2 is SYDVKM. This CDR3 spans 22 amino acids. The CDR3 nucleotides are TGTGCCAGCAGTTTAGGGACAGGGGGCATTGGCGGGAGGGTTATAACCTACAATGAGCAGTACTTC. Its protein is CASSLGTGGIGGRVITYNEQYF.

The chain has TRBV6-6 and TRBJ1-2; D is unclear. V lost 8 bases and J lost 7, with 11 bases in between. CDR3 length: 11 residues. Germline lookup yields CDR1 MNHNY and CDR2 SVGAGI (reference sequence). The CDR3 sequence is CASHEGSGYTF. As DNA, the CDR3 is TGTGCCAGCCACGAGGGTTCTGGCTACACCTTC.

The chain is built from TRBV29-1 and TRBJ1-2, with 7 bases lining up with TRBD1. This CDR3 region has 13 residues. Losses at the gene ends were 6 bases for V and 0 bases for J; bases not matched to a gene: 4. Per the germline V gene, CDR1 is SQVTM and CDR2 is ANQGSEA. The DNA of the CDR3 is TGCAGCGTGGGACAGCTCTCTAACTATGGCTACACCTTC. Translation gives CSVGQLSNYGYTF.

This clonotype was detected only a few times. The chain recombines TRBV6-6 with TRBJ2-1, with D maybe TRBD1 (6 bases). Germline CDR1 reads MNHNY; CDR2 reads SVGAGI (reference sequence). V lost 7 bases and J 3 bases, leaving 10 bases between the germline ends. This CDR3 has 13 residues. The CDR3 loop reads CASMEGGYNEQFF. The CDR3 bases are TGTGCCAGCATGGAAGGGGGCTACAATGAGCAGTTCTTC.

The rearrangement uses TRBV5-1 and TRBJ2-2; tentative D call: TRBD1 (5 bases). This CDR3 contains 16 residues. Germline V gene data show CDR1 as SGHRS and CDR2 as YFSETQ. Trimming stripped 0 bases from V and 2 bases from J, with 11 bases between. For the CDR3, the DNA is TGCGCCAGCAGCTTGGGGGCAGGGAAAAACACCGGGGAGCTGTTTTTT. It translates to CASSLGAGKNTGELFF.

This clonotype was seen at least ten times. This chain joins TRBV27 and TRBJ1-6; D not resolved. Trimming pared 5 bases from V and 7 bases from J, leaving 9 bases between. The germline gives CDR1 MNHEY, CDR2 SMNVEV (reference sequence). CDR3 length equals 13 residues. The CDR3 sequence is CASSTDWNSPLHF. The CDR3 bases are TGTGCCAGCAGTACGGACTGGAATTCACCCCTCCACTTT.

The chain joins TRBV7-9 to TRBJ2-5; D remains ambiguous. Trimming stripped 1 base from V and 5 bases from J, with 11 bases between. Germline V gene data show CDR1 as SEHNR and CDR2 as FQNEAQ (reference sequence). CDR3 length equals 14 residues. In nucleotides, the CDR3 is TGTGCCAGCAGCTTAGGCTCTCGGCGGGAGACCCAGTACTTC. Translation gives CASSLGSRRETQYF.

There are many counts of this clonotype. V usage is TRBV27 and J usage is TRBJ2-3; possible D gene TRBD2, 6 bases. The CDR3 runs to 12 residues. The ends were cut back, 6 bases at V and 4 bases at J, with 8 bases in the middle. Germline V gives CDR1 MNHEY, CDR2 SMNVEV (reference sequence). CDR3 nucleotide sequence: TGTGCCAGCAGGACGGGGGCAGATACGCAGTATTTT. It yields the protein CASRTGADTQYF.

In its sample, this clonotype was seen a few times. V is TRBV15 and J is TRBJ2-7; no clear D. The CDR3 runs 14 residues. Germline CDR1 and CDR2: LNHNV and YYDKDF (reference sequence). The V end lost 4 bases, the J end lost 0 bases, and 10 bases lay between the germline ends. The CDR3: CATSIGRYSYEQYF. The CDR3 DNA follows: TGTGCCACCAGCATTGGACGGTACTCCTACGAGCAGTACTTC. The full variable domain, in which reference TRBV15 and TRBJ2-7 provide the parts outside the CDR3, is DAMVIQNPRYQVTQFGKPVTLSCSQTLNHNVMYWYQQKSSQAPKLLFHYYDKDFNNEADTPDNFQSRRPNTSFCFLDIRSPGLGDTAMYLCATSIGRYSYEQYFGPGTRLTVT.

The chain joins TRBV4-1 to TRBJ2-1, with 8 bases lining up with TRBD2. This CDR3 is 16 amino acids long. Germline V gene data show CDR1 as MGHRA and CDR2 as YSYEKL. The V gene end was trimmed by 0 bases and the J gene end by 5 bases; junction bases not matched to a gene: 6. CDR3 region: CASSQDLLAANNEQFF. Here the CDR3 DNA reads TGCGCCAGCAGCCAAGATCTACTAGCGGCCAACAATGAGCAGTTCTTC.

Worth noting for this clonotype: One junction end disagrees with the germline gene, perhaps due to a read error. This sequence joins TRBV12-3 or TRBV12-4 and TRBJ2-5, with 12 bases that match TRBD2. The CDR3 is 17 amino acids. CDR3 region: CVSSFSSGLAGQETQYF. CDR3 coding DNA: TGTGTCAGCAGTTTCTCCTCCGGACTAGCGGGACAAGAGACCCAGTACTTC.

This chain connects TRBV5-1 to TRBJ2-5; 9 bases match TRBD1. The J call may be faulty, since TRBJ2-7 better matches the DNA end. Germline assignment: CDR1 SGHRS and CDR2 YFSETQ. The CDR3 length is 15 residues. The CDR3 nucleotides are TGCGCCAGCAGCCCAAACAGGGGGCCACGCTACGAGCAGTACTTC. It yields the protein CASSPNRGPRYEQYF.

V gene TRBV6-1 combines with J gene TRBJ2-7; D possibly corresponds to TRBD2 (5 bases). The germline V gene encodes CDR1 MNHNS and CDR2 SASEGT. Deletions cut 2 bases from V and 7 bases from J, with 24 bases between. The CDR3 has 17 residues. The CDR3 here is CASSEWELKRTYNEQYF. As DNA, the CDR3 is TGTGCCAGCAGTGAATGGGAGCTCAAACGGACCTACAATGAGCAGTACTTC.

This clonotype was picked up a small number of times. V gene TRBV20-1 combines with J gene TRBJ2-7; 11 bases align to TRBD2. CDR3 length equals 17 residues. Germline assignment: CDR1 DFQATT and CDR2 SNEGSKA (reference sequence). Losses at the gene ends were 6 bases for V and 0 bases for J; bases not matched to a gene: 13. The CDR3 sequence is CSAPLGGLADSSYEQYF. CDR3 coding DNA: TGCAGTGCCCCCCTCGGGGGACTAGCGGATAGCTCCTACGAGCAGTACTTC.

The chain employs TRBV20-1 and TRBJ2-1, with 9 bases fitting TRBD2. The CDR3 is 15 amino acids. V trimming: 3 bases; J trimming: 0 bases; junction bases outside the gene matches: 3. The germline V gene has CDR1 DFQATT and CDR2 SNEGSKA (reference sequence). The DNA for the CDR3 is TGCAGTGCTAGGGGCGGGGGGGCCTCCTACAATGAGCAGTTCTTC. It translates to CSARGGGASYNEQFF.

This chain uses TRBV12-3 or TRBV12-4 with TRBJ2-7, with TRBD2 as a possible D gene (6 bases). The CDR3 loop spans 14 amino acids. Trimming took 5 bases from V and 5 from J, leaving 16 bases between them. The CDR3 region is CASSRRDRRDEQYF. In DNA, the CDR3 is TGTGCCAGCAGTCGCCGGGACCGGAGGGACGAGCAGTACTTC.

This chain's CDR3 is CSASPRGLPDTQYF. DNA for the CDR3: TGCAGTGCTAGCCCCCGGGGATTGCCAGATACGCAGTATTTT. J is TRBJ2-3 and V is TRBV20-1, with D possibly matching TRBD2 (5 bases). V shed 3 bases and J shed 4 bases, with 14 bases lying between them. CDR3 length: 14 residues. Germline values: CDR1 DFQATT, CDR2 SNEGSKA (reference sequence).

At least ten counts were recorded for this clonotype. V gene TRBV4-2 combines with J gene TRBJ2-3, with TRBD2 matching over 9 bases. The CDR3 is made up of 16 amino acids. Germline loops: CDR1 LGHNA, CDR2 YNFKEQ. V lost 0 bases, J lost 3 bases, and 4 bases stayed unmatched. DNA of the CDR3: TGTGCCAGCAGCCAAGATCCTAGCGGGATTACAGATACGCAGTATTTT. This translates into CASSQDPSGITDTQYF.